The 14 T cell receptor beta chains listed next were all sequenced from one sample in a study of CD8+ T cells in alopecia areata. The authors extracted RNA and reverse transcribed it into cDNA as the sequencing template. The repertoire was sequenced with immunoSEQ multiplex PCR; TCRdb's copy has only in-frame clones and lacks some. This table holds under 300,000 clones, about 60% found once. Treatment given: oral pan-JAK inhibitor, 5-10 mg twice daily. Sequences were derived from CD4+ T cells sorted from blood, sampled at week 52, from a patient treated with tofacitinib. The receptors were gathered from a human donor with alopecia areata.

The V call is TRBV15, the J call TRBJ2-5; no firm D call. This CDR3 has 11 residues. Looked up from germline, CDR1 is LNHNV and CDR2 is YYDKDF (reference sequence). V lost 4 bases, J lost 1 base, and 1 base lay in between. The CDR3 sequence is CATSTQETQYF. Here the CDR3 DNA reads TGTGCCACCAGCACCCAAGAGACCCAGTACTTC.

The chain carries TRBV4-2 and TRBJ2-3; tentatively, D is TRBD2 (7 bases). The CDR3 sequence is 15 residues long. Trimming stripped 4 bases from V and 7 bases from J, with 18 bases between. CDR1 LGHNA and CDR2 YNFKEQ come from the germline V gene. CDR3 protein: CASSLEGGALYTQYF. The DNA of the CDR3 is TGTGCCAGCAGCCTAGAGGGGGGGGCCCTATATACGCAGTATTTT.

This clone turned up a few times. The rearrangement uses TRBV5-1 and TRBJ2-5, with 11 nucleotides matching TRBD1. The V segment lost 5 bases and the J segment 5 bases; nucleotides outside the gene matches: 5. CDR1 and CDR2 (germline): SGHRS, YFSETQ. The CDR3 is 14 residues long. The CDR3: CASRRTGGRETQYF. CDR3 in DNA: TGCGCCAGCAGACGGACAGGGGGCCGGGAGACCCAGTACTTC.

J is TRBJ2-4 and V is TRBV18; D unresolved. Germline V gene sequence: CDR1 KGHSH, CDR2 LQKENI. V lost 1 base to trimming and J lost 8 bases, with 9 bases between them. The CDR3 length is 13 residues. In nucleotides, the CDR3 is TGTGCCAGCTCACCACTGGTTAGGGACATTCAGTACTTC. Protein: CASSPLVRDIQYF.

The chain joins TRBV6-5 to TRBJ2-5, with D perhaps matching TRBD2 (6 bases). The CDR3 spans 14 residues. V gave up 2 bases and J gave up 5 bases, with 12 bases separating them. Looked up from germline, CDR1 is MNHEY and CDR2 is SVGAGI. CDR3 loop: CASSYGIRGETQYF. The CDR3, as DNA: TGTGCCAGCAGTTACGGCATCCGGGGGGAGACCCAGTACTTC.

The genes are TRBV9 and TRBJ1-2, with 8 bases lining up with TRBD1. Germline V CDR1 and CDR2: SGDLS, YYNGEE. The CDR3 contains 14 residues. The V gene end was trimmed by 0 bases and the J gene end by 8 bases; junction bases not matched to a gene: 6. The CDR3, as DNA: TGTGCCAGCAGCGTAGGGGAGACAGGGGAAGGCTACACCTTC. It translates to CASSVGETGEGYTF.

CDR3 protein: CASSGVTGGFDNEQFF. The CDR3 bases are TGTGCCAGCAGTGGGGTGACAGGGGGCTTCGACAATGAGCAGTTCTTC. The chain links TRBV6-1 to TRBJ2-1; 10 nucleotides line up with TRBD1. This CDR3 is built from 16 residues. V lost 4 bases, J lost 5 bases, and 8 bases stayed unmatched. Germline CDR1 is MNHNS and CDR2 is SASEGT.

This chain uses TRBV5-1 with TRBJ2-2; possible D gene TRBD1, 6 bases. CDR3 length: 14 residues. Trimming left V 4 bases short and J 5 bases short, with 12 bases between. Germline V gene lookup returns CDR1 SGHRS and CDR2 YFSETQ. CDR3 in DNA: TGCGCCAGCAGCCCCACCGGACAGACCGGGGAGCTGTTTTTT. This gives the protein CASSPTGQTGELFF.

The chain has TRBV30 and TRBJ2-1; the match to TRBD1 covers 10 bases. CDR3 size: 19 residues. Trimming took 0 bases from V and 8 from J; bases not matched to a gene: 19. Germline CDR1 reads GTSNPN; CDR2 reads SVGIG (reference sequence). Here the CDR3 reads CAWSVFFRLGTGEGHEQFF. The CDR3 nucleotides are TGTGCCTGGAGTGTATTTTTTAGATTGGGGACAGGGGAAGGCCATGAGCAGTTCTTC.

CDR3 residues: CAWRSRYSNQPQHF. In nucleotides, the CDR3 is TGTGCCTGGAGGAGCAGGTATAGCAATCAGCCCCAGCATTTT. The genes are TRBV30 and TRBJ1-5; D is undetermined. Germline assignment: CDR1 GTSNPN and CDR2 SVGIG (reference sequence). The CDR3 is 14 amino acids. V was trimmed by 3 bases and J by 0 bases, leaving 9 bases between them.

The J gene is TRBJ2-3, the V gene TRBV7-2; D might be TRBD1 (6 bases). In germline, CDR1 is SGHTA, CDR2 FQGNSA. Trimming removed 4 bases at V and 4 bases at J, with 12 bases between. This CDR3 has 14 residues. Written as DNA, the CDR3 is TGTGCCAGCAGCTCCTACAGGGTTTCAGATACGCAGTATTTT. The encoded protein is CASSSYRVSDTQYF.

This clone is a singleton in its sample. V and J are TRBV5-1 and TRBJ2-1; the D call may be TRBD1 or TRBD2 (5 bases each). Germline V gene lookup returns CDR1 SGHRS and CDR2 YFSETQ. CDR3 length: 15 residues. Between the trimmed V and J ends, which lost 0 bases and 8 bases, there was a span of 15 bases. CDR3: CASSLEGPGADEQFF. The CDR3, as DNA: TGCGCCAGCAGCTTGGAGGGACCTGGGGCGGATGAGCAGTTCTTC.

The chain carries TRBV9 and TRBJ2-3; 7 nucleotides match TRBD2. This CDR3 comprises 15 residues. Germline loops: CDR1 SGDLS, CDR2 YYNGEE. The V and J ends lost 1 base and 1 base, in that order; junction bases with no gene match: 3. CDR3 in DNA: TGTGCCAGCAGCGTAAGGGCGGGGGGCACAGATACGCAGTATTTT. It encodes CASSVRAGGTDTQYF. The full variable domain, in which reference TRBV9 and TRBJ2-3 provide the parts outside the CDR3, is DSGVTQTPKHLITATGQRVTLRCSPRSGDLSVYWYQQSLDQGLQFLIQYYNGEERAKGNILERFSAQQFPDLHSELNLSSLELGDSALYFCASSVRAGGTDTQYFGPGTRLTVL.

This clone has just a few counts. The chain employs TRBV5-1 and TRBJ1-4; D gene unclear. The CDR3 has 14 residues. Trimming removed 2 bases from V and 0 bases from J, with 5 bases in between. The V gene's germline CDR1 is SGHRS and CDR2 YFSETQ. CDR3 residues: CASSLAATNEKLFF. CDR3 DNA sequence: TGCGCCAGCAGCTTAGCAGCAACTAATGAAAAACTGTTTTTT.